The sequence of this T cell receptor beta chain was determined in a study of blood T cells in healthy people across ages. Using a J-beta primer mix together with a sample-barcoded 5' primer, a second PCR was run for about 7 to 12 cycles. Each CDR3 protein gets one entry after TCRdb re-called the 5' RACE reads with MiXCR. The sample gives approximately 900,000 distinct CDR3 sequences, 25% to 35% of which show up once; roughly 10% is in the top ten. The germline CDR1 and CDR2 sequences are LGHNA and YSLEER. The germline V and J ends were trimmed by 4 bases and 0 bases, with 12 bases remaining between them. The CDR3 covers 16 residues. The same sample was also studied in work on T cells of mothers and their children. This second report adds: Slightly, though not significantly, more overlap was seen in related than in unrelated mother-child pairs.

The clonotype originates from a woman aged 40 to 55 in good health. The chain uses TRBV4-3 and TRBJ1-4; D not resolved. The sample was blood. The chain's CDR3 is CASSRRADATNEKLFF. In DNA form, the CDR3 reads TGCGCCAGCAGCCGCAGAGCCGATGCAACTAATGAAAAACTGTTTTTT.